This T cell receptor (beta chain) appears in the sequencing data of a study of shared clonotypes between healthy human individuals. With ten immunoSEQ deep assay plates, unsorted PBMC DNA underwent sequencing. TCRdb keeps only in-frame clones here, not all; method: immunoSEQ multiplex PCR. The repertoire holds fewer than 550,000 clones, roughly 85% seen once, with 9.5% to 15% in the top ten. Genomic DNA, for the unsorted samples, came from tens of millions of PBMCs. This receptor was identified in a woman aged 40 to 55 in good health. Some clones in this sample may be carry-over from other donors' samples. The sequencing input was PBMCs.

DNA of the CDR3: TGTGCCAGCAGTGAGTCTCCCGCCGACACCGGGGAGCTGTTTTTT. Translated: CASSESPADTGELFF. The V and J genes are TRBV6-1 and TRBJ2-2, with D unclear. CDR1 is MNHNS and CDR2 is SASEGT in the germline V gene. Trimming took 3 bases from V and 3 from J, leaving 11 bases between them. The CDR3 consists of 15 residues.